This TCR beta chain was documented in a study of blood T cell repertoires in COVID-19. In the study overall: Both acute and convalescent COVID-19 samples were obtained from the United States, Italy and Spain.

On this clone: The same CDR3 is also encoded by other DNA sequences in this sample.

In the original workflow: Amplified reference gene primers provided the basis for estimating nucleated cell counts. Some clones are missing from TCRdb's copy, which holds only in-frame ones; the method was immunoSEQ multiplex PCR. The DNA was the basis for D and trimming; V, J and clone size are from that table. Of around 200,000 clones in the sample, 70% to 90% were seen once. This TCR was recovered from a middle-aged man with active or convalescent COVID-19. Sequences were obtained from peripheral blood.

The CDR3 DNA sequence: TGTGCCAGCAGTTACTCTGGGGGGGACACTGAAGCTTTCTTT. As protein: CASSYSGGDTEAFF. V gene TRBV6-5 combines with J gene TRBJ1-1, with D possibly being TRBD1 (5 bases). Germline CDR1 is MNHEY and CDR2 is SVGAGI. Deletions cut 0 bases from V and 3 bases from J, with 8 bases between. CDR3 length: 14 amino acids.